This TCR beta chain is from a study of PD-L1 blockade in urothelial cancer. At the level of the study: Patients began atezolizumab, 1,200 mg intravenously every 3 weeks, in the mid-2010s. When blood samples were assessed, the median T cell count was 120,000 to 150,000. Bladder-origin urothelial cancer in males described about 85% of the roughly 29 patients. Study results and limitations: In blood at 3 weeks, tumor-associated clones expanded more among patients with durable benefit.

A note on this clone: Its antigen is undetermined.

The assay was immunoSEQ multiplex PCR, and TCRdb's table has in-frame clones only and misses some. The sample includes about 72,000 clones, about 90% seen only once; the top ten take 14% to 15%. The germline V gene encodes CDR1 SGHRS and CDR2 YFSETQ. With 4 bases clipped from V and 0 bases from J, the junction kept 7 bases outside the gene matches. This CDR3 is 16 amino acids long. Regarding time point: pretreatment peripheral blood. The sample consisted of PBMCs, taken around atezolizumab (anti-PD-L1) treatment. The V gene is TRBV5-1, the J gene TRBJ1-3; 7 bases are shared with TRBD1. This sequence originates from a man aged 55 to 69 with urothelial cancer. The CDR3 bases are TGCGCCAGCAGCCTATGGGACAGTACCTCTGGAAACACCATATATTTT. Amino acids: CASSLWDSTSGNTIYF.